These 31 T cell receptor beta chains originate from one sample sequenced in a study of beta chain features in type 1 diabetes. The study reverse transcribed the entire isolated RNA, so it sequenced expressed TCRB transcripts. The data were produced by immunoSEQ multiplex PCR, yet TCRdb's version contains in-frame clones alone and is incomplete. The sample has a few hundred thousand clones, approximately 10% seen once; the top ten hold over 0.015%. The sample comprised naive CD4+ T cells from blood. These receptor sequences come from a woman aged 25 to 39 in good health.

This clone occurred a few times. The chain links TRBV5-4 to TRBJ2-3, with D possibly matching TRBD2 (6 bases). The CDR3 covers 15 residues. The germline V and J ends were trimmed by 4 bases and 8 bases, with 20 bases remaining between them. The germline gives CDR1 SGHNT, CDR2 YYREEE (reference sequence). The CDR3 DNA sequence: TGTGCCAGCAGCCAAGATGGTGGTCGGGACTCTACGCAGTATTTT. It translates to CASSQDGGRDSTQYF.

This rearrangement joins TRBV5-1 to TRBJ2-5, with 7 bases that match TRBD1. J gave up 3 bases and V 0 bases, and 2 bases lay outside the gene matches. The CDR3 extends over 14 amino acids. Per germline, CDR1 SGHRS and CDR2 YFSETQ. The CDR3 is CASSLVGTEETQYF. The CDR3 DNA follows: TGCGCCAGCAGCTTGGTGGGGACAGAAGAGACCCAGTACTTC.

This clone turned up a few times. The chain combines TRBV27 with TRBJ2-4; 9 nucleotides match TRBD1. The germline V gene has CDR1 MNHEY and CDR2 SMNVEV (reference sequence). The junction had 14 bases not matched to a gene; V was cut back by 4 bases and J by 1 base. The CDR3 length is 19 residues. CDR3 residues: CASSSGQGRILAAKNIQYF. For the CDR3, the DNA is TGTGCCAGCAGTTCCGGACAGGGGAGGATCCTGGCGGCCAAAAACATTCAGTACTTC.

In its sample, this clone was seen a few times. The chain links TRBV27 to TRBJ2-4, with 8 bases aligning to TRBD1. This CDR3 region has 15 residues. The germline gives CDR1 MNHEY, CDR2 SMNVEV (reference sequence). Trimming took 5 bases from V and 3 from J; bases not matched to a gene: 6. CDR3 sequence (DNA): TGTGCCAGCAGTCAATGGACAGGGAACAAAAACATTCAGTACTTC. This gives the protein CASSQWTGNKNIQYF.

A few counts support this clone. CDR3 nucleotides: TGTGCCAGCAGTGAATGGACAGGGAACACCGGGGAGCTGTTTTTT. Residues: CASSEWTGNTGELFF. V and J are TRBV25-1 and TRBJ2-2; 7 bases map to TRBD1. The germline V gene has CDR1 MGHDK and CDR2 SYGVNS. Trimming took 1 base from V and 1 from J; bases not matched to a gene: 0. This CDR3 spans 15 amino acids.

This clone showed up just a few times. The V call is TRBV15, the J call TRBJ2-1, with D perhaps matching TRBD2 (7 bases). This CDR3 has 17 amino acids. Germline loops: CDR1 LNHNV, CDR2 YYDKDF (reference sequence). V lost 5 bases and J 5 bases, leaving 22 bases between the germline ends. The CDR3 sequence: CATSGYMRGRGNNEQFF. CDR3 DNA: TGTGCCACCAGCGGCTATATGCGGGGGCGCGGAAACAATGAGCAGTTCTTC.

This clone was found a few times. This same CDR3 is encoded by further DNA sequences in the sample. The rearrangement joins TRBV9 to TRBJ2-7; D unclear. Germline V CDR1 and CDR2: SGDLS, YYNGEE. Trimming cost V 0 bases and J 0 bases, with 7 bases left between them. The CDR3 consists of 14 residues. CDR3 sequence (DNA): TGTGCCAGCAGCGTAGGTTCGGGCTCCTACGAGCAGTACTTC. Its protein is CASSVGSGSYEQYF.

The table lists this clone with a few counts. This rearrangement joins TRBV5-1 to TRBJ1-4, with TRBD1 matching over 7 bases. The ends lost 4 bases at V and 0 bases at J; junction bases unmatched: 3. Germline V lookup: CDR1 SGHRS, CDR2 YFSETQ. The length of the CDR3 is 15 residues. The CDR3 region is CASSVQGSTNEKLFF. CDR3 bases: TGCGCCAGCAGCGTACAGGGGTCAACTAATGAAAAACTGTTTTTT.

This clone was recorded a few times. Other DNA sequences from this sample encode an identical CDR3 as well. The V and J genes are TRBV9 and TRBJ2-1, with 8 bases identical to TRBD2. With 0 bases clipped from V and 0 bases from J, the junction kept 2 bases outside the gene matches. This CDR3 has 16 amino acids. Germline V gene sequence: CDR1 SGDLS, CDR2 YYNGEE. The CDR3 reads CASSVVGTSSYNEQFF. The CDR3, as DNA: TGTGCCAGCAGCGTAGTGGGGACTAGCTCCTACAATGAGCAGTTCTTC.

The rearrangement joins TRBV7-6 to TRBJ2-7; D not certain. Germline CDR1 SGHVS, CDR2 FNYEAQ. The CDR3 loop spans 12 amino acids. Trimming took 4 bases from V and 0 from J, leaving 4 bases between them. Written as DNA, the CDR3 is TGTGCCAGCAGCTCCAGCTCCTACGAGCAGTACTTC. As protein: CASSSSSYEQYF.

This clone was seen a handful of times. The chain is built from TRBV19 and TRBJ2-5; tentative D call: TRBD2 (5 bases). Germline CDR1 reads LNHDA; CDR2 reads SQIVND (reference sequence). CDR3 length: 14 residues. The V end was cut by 1 base, the J end by 5 bases, with 11 bases between. Here the CDR3 reads CASSIATSGETQYF. The CDR3, as DNA: TGTGCCAGTAGTATAGCGACGTCGGGGGAGACCCAGTACTTC.

The gene calls are TRBV19 and TRBJ2-2, with TRBD1 matching over 7 bases. Per the germline V gene, CDR1 is LNHDA and CDR2 is SQIVND (reference sequence). This CDR3 region has 15 residues. V shed 7 bases, J shed 2 bases, and the junction held 7 bases outside the gene matches. CDR3 nucleotides: TGTGCCAGTACCACAGGGGTCGTAAACACCGGGGAGCTGTTTTTT. Protein product: CASTTGVVNTGELFF.

V gene TRBV4-2 combines with J gene TRBJ2-5; TRBD1 matches 10 bases. Germline CDR1 is LGHNA and CDR2 is YNFKEQ. CDR3 length: 17 residues. V shed 0 bases and J 4 bases; nucleotides not matched to a gene: 8. The CDR3 here is CASSQEVTGQGVETQYF. The CDR3 coding sequence is TGTGCCAGCAGCCAAGAAGTTACTGGACAGGGGGTAGAGACCCAGTACTTC.

The chain joins TRBV7-9 to TRBJ2-5; D may be TRBD1 (6 bases). Trimming shortened V by 5 bases and J by 5 bases, and 15 bases separated the two germline ends. The CDR3 runs to 14 residues. Germline CDR1 is SEHNR and CDR2 is FQNEAQ (reference sequence). CDR3 residues: CASSPFGQLETQYF. CDR3 in DNA: TGTGCCAGCAGCCCCTTTGGACAGTTGGAGACCCAGTACTTC.

The chain recombines TRBV10-3 with TRBJ1-2, with 9 bases lining up with TRBD1. The CDR3 is made up of 14 amino acids. The trim removed 0 bases at V and 4 bases at J, leaving 0 bases unmatched. Germline V gene data show CDR1 as ENHRY and CDR2 as SYGVKD. The CDR3 DNA is TGTGCCATCAGTGAGTCGACAGGGGGCTATGGCTACACCTTC. Amino acids: CAISESTGGYGYTF.

This clone has a handful of counts. The chain couples TRBV7-9 to TRBJ2-5; 7 bases map to TRBD1. Germline V gene lookup returns CDR1 SEHNR and CDR2 FQNEAQ (reference sequence). The CDR3 spans 15 residues. Trimming took 4 bases from V and 2 from J; bases not matched to a gene: 7. This chain's CDR3 is CASSSGQVGQETQYF. The CDR3 DNA sequence: TGTGCCAGCAGCTCCGGACAGGTCGGACAAGAGACCCAGTACTTC. Full variable domain (rest looked up from reference TRBV7-9 and TRBJ2-5): DTGVSQNPRHKITKRGQNVTFRCDPISEHNRLYWYRQTLGQGPEFLTYFQNEAQLEKSRLLSDRFSAERPKGSFSTLEIQRTEQGDSAMYLCASSSGQVGQETQYFGPGTRLLVL.

This clone was picked up a small number of times. This sequence joins TRBV29-1 and TRBJ2-1; D is uncertain. Germline V gives CDR1 SQVTM, CDR2 ANQGSEA. Trimming took 4 bases from V and 0 from J, leaving 10 bases between them. CDR3 length: 14 residues. The CDR3 DNA follows: TGCAGCGTTGCAGTTTCAAGCTCCTACAATGAGCAGTTCTTC. Translation: CSVAVSSSYNEQFF.

This clone was counted between two and nine times. V and J are TRBV15 and TRBJ2-5; 11 nucleotides align to TRBD1. V lost 5 bases, J lost 0 bases, and 5 bases stayed unmatched. Germline loops: CDR1 LNHNV, CDR2 YYDKDF (reference sequence). The CDR3 totals 16 residues. The CDR3 DNA follows: TGTGCCACCAGCTGGGGGGACAGGGGGGACCAAGAGACCCAGTACTTC. Encoded protein: CATSWGDRGDQETQYF.

V gene TRBV5-1 combines with J gene TRBJ2-3; weak D call: TRBD2 (6 bases). The CDR3 sequence is 14 residues long. The germline V and J ends were trimmed by 4 bases and 2 bases, with 11 bases remaining between them. Germline-derived CDR1 and CDR2 are SGHRS and YFSETQ. In DNA form, the CDR3 reads TGCGCCAGCAGCCTTGGACTACTCACAGATACGCAGTATTTT. It translates to CASSLGLLTDTQYF. Filled out from reference TRBV5-1 and TRBJ2-3, the complete variable domain reads KAGVTQTPRYLIKTRGQQVTLSCSPISGHRSVSWYQQTPGQGLQFLFEYFSETQRNKGNFPGRFSGRQFSNSRSEMNVSTLELGDSALYLCASSLGLLTDTQYFGPGTRLTVL.

A few counts support this clone. CDR3 residues: CASSQTGPEEGYTF. CDR3 sequence (DNA): TGTGCCAGCTCACAGACAGGCCCCGAGGAGGGCTACACCTTC. The chain recombines TRBV18 with TRBJ1-2, with D perhaps matching TRBD1 (6 bases). Germline loops: CDR1 KGHSH, CDR2 LQKENI. Trimming took 4 bases from V and 8 from J, leaving 17 bases between them. The CDR3 is made up of 14 amino acids.

This chain uses TRBV4-3 with TRBJ1-1; unclear D gene. The CDR3 spans 15 residues. CDR1 is LGHNA and CDR2 is YSLEER in the germline V gene. Deletions cut 1 base from V and 4 bases from J, with 13 bases between. CDR3 DNA sequence: TGCGCCAGCAGCCAAGGAATGGAACAGTTCACTGAAGCTTTCTTT. Its translation: CASSQGMEQFTEAFF.

This clone was counted only a few times. The rearrangement uses TRBV2 and TRBJ2-7; 8 positions match TRBD1. CDR1 is SNHLY and CDR2 is FYNNEI in the germline V gene. The CDR3 has 13 residues. V gave up 7 bases and J gave up 5 bases; unmatched junction bases: 7. The CDR3 loop is CASMGQGANEQYF. CDR3 coding DNA: TGTGCCAGCATGGGGCAGGGGGCAAACGAGCAGTACTTC.

The J gene is TRBJ2-1, the V gene TRBV7-3, with 7 nucleotides matching TRBD1. J lost 8 bases, V lost 5 bases, and 6 bases had no gene match. This CDR3 is built from 13 residues. Germline values: CDR1 SGHTA, CDR2 FQGTGA. CDR3 region: CASSAQGWDEQFF. CDR3 coding DNA: TGTGCCAGCAGCGCACAGGGGTGGGATGAGCAGTTCTTC.

The chain recombines TRBV28 with TRBJ2-2; a weak D match, TRBD1 (6 bases). Per the germline V gene, CDR1 is MDHEN and CDR2 is SYDVKM. V dropped 7 bases and J dropped 3 bases, with 15 bases sitting between them. This CDR3 spans 15 amino acids. CDR3 bases: TGTGCCAGCACCCCAGGGGATGGGTACACCGGGGAGCTGTTTTTT. Translated: CASTPGDGYTGELFF.

The chain carries TRBV29-1 and TRBJ2-5; tentatively, D is TRBD2 (7 bases). V was cut by 0 bases and J by 11 bases, with 19 bases left in between. This CDR3 comprises 14 residues. Germline-derived CDR1 and CDR2 are SQVTM and ANQGSEA. CDR3 residues: CSVEDQGRGRAQYF. For the CDR3, the DNA is TGCAGCGTTGAAGATCAGGGAAGGGGGAGGGCGCAGTACTTC.

This chain uses TRBV2 with TRBJ2-2; 10 nucleotides line up with TRBD1. The CDR3 runs to 15 residues. J was trimmed by 4 bases and V by 6 bases; bases with no gene match: 5. CDR1 and CDR2 (germline): SNHLY, FYNNEI. In nucleotides, the CDR3 is TGTGCCAGCAGAGACAGGGGGCGAGGCACCGGGGAGCTGTTTTTT. Residues: CASRDRGRGTGELFF.

This clone was seen only a few times. The gene calls are TRBV28 and TRBJ1-5; 8 nucleotides agree with TRBD1. The CDR3 sequence is 14 residues long. V trimming: 5 bases; J trimming: 6 bases; junction bases outside the gene matches: 6. CDR1 MDHEN and CDR2 SYDVKM come from the germline V gene. The CDR3 DNA reads TGTGCCAGCAGTGGCCCAGGGGGCGGTCAGCCCCAGCATTTT. It is translated as CASSGPGGGQPQHF.

This clone was seen more than once but under ten times. The V and J genes are TRBV5-6 and TRBJ2-1; 7 nucleotides line up with TRBD2. CDR3 length equals 15 residues. V shed 2 bases, J shed 0 bases, and the junction held 2 bases outside the gene matches. Germline CDR1 and CDR2: SGHDT and YYEEEE. The CDR3 reads CASSFGGSSYNEQFF. The CDR3, as DNA: TGTGCCAGCAGCTTCGGGGGGAGCTCCTACAATGAGCAGTTCTTC. Using reference TRBV5-6 and TRBJ2-1 for the parts outside the CDR3, the full variable domain is DAGVTQSPTHLIKTRGQQVTLRCSPKSGHDTVSWYQQALGQGPQFIFQYYEEEERQRGNFPDRFSGHQFPNYSSELNVNALLLGDSALYLCASSFGGSSYNEQFFGPGTRLTVL.

Only a few counts were recorded for this clone. The rearrangement joins TRBV6-5 to TRBJ2-2, with TRBD1 matching 7 bases. CDR1 MNHEY and CDR2 SVGAGI come from the germline V gene. The V and J ends lost 2 bases and 4 bases, in that order; junction bases with no gene match: 4. The CDR3 is made up of 15 amino acids. Written as DNA, the CDR3 is TGTGCCAGCAGTTACCCGGGACAGCCCACCGGGGAGCTGTTTTTT. Its translation is CASSYPGQPTGELFF.

This clone turned up a few times. The rearrangement uses TRBV6-6 and TRBJ1-5; D unclear. Germline lookup yields CDR1 MNHNY and CDR2 SVGAGI (reference sequence). V was trimmed by 6 bases and J by 3 bases, leaving 15 bases between them. The CDR3 length is 15 residues. The CDR3 coding sequence is TGTGCCAGCAGACCGGAGGCAGCGCACAATCAGCCCCAGCATTTT. It translates to CASRPEAAHNQPQHF.

This clone was seen a few times. The V call is TRBV4-3, the J call TRBJ2-1; D gene ambiguous. Germline V gene sequence: CDR1 LGHNA, CDR2 YSLEER. This CDR3 has 15 residues. Trimming left V 1 base short and J 4 bases short, with 11 bases between. The CDR3: CASSQGLAQYNEQFF. The CDR3 DNA sequence: TGCGCCAGCAGCCAAGGATTAGCCCAATACAATGAGCAGTTCTTC.